Each of the 29 T cell receptor beta chains below was sequenced from the same sample in a study of OX40 agonist ivuxolimab in advanced cancers. Repertoires were generated with immunoSEQ multiplex PCR, while TCRdb's copy carries only in-frame clones and drops some. The table records around 97,000 clones, 84% of them present only once. The sample consisted of CD4+ or CD8+ T cells sorted from blood, taken in a trial of the OX40 agonist ivuxolimab. Every receptor here comes from an adult with an advanced solid tumor such as melanoma, head and neck, liver or kidney cancer.

Regarding this clone: This may arise from a read error, as a much more abundant clone is one base away. The same CDR3 is also encoded by other DNA sequences in this sample. This chain links TRBV7-9 with TRBJ2-7; D is ambiguous. Germline loops: CDR1 SEHNR, CDR2 FQNEAQ (reference sequence). V lost 2 bases, J lost 4 bases, and 6 bases lay in between. The CDR3 totals 12 residues. DNA for the CDR3: TGTGCCAGCAGCTTAAGGAGTTACGAGCAGTACTTC. Translated: CASSLRSYEQYF.

This clone appeared a few times. The genes are TRBV7-9 and TRBJ1-5; D is perhaps TRBD1 (5 bases). The germline gives CDR1 SEHNR, CDR2 FQNEAQ (reference sequence). V was trimmed by 3 bases and J by 11 bases, leaving 11 bases between them. The CDR3 is made up of 12 amino acids. The CDR3 region is CASSFSQGAQHF. CDR3 in DNA: TGTGCCAGCAGCTTTTCGCAGGGAGCCCAGCATTTT.

The chain links TRBV5-1 to TRBJ2-5; 10 positions agree with TRBD1. The CDR3 consists of 15 residues. V trimming: 3 bases; J trimming: 4 bases; junction bases outside the gene matches: 6. CDR1 SGHRS and CDR2 YFSETQ come from the germline V gene. The CDR3 loop is CASSSGQGGVETQYF. The CDR3 DNA sequence: TGCGCCAGCAGCTCTGGACAGGGGGGTGTAGAGACCCAGTACTTC.

V and J are TRBV29-1 and TRBJ1-1, with TRBD1 identical over 8 bases. The CDR3 has 13 residues. Looked up from germline, CDR1 is SQVTM and CDR2 is ANQGSEA. The V segment lost 7 bases and the J segment 0 bases; nucleotides outside the gene matches: 4. The chain's CDR3 is CSAWTGMNTEAFF. DNA for the CDR3: TGCAGCGCTTGGACAGGGATGAACACTGAAGCTTTCTTT. The full variable domain, rest sourced from reference TRBV29-1 and TRBJ1-1, is SAVISQKPSRDICQRGTSLTIQCQVDSQVTMMFWYRQQPGQSLTLIATANQGSEATYESGFVIDKFPISRPNLTFSTLTVSNMSPEDSSIYLCSAWTGMNTEAFFGQGTRLTVV.

The chain carries TRBV7-8 and TRBJ1-1; a weak D match, TRBD1 (5 bases). Trimming took 1 base from V and 5 from J, leaving 5 bases between them. Germline V lookup: CDR1 SGHVS, CDR2 FQNEAQ. The CDR3 is 12 amino acids. CDR3 in amino acids: CASSLDRTEAFF. In nucleotides, the CDR3 is TGTGCCAGCAGCTTAGACAGGACTGAAGCTTTCTTT.

The rearrangement joins TRBV5-1 to TRBJ1-1; no reliable D call. In germline, CDR1 is SGHRS, CDR2 YFSETQ. The CDR3 consists of 15 residues. Trimming left V 5 bases short and J 0 bases short, with 14 bases between. CDR3 protein: CASRVLGSMNTEAFF. CDR3 sequence (DNA): TGCGCCAGCAGGGTACTGGGCTCTATGAACACTGAAGCTTTCTTT.

The rearrangement uses TRBV11-3 and TRBJ2-7; TRBD1 matches at 9 bases. The CDR3 has 14 amino acids. The V gene's germline CDR1 is SGHNT and CDR2 YENEEA. The V segment lost 0 bases and the J segment 6 bases; nucleotides outside the gene matches: 3. DNA of the CDR3: TGTGCCAGCAGCTTAGAACAGGGGGCCGGCGAGCAGTACTTC. It encodes CASSLEQGAGEQYF.

V gene TRBV7-2 combines with J gene TRBJ2-7; tentatively, D is TRBD1 or TRBD2 (5 bases each). CDR1 is SGHTA and CDR2 is FQGNSA in the germline V gene. V gave up 1 base and J gave up 7 bases, with 11 bases separating them. The CDR3 is 13 residues long. Here the CDR3 reads CASSLGDRREQYF. The CDR3 nucleotides are TGTGCCAGCAGCTTAGGGGACCGGAGAGAGCAGTACTTC.

This rearrangement joins TRBV6-1 to TRBJ1-2; D call uncertain. The ends were cut back, 1 base at V and 2 bases at J, with 17 bases in the middle. The CDR3 length is 17 residues. Germline V gives CDR1 MNHNS, CDR2 SASEGT. The CDR3: CASSEGLEHRFNYGYTF. In DNA, the CDR3 is TGTGCCAGCAGTGAAGGTCTAGAACACCGCTTCAACTATGGCTACACCTTC.

The chain combines TRBV4-3 with TRBJ1-4; D not certain. The V and J ends lost 6 bases and 10 bases respectively, with 12 bases between them. The germline V gene encodes CDR1 LGHNA and CDR2 YSLEER. This CDR3 spans 12 amino acids. The CDR3: CASRDREGKLFF. CDR3 bases: TGCGCCAGCAGGGACCGGGAGGGAAAACTGTTTTTT.

The rearrangement uses TRBV29-1 and TRBJ2-3; tentatively, D is TRBD2 (6 bases). Trimming pared 3 bases from V and 5 bases from J, leaving 9 bases between. The CDR3 sequence is 12 residues long. Germline CDR1 and CDR2: SQVTM and ANQGSEA. This chain's CDR3 is CSVDGGIDTQYF. The DNA of the CDR3 is TGCAGCGTTGACGGCGGGATAGATACGCAGTATTTT.

The J gene is TRBJ1-5, the V gene TRBV7-2, with D hard to call. Trimming took 2 bases from V and 5 from J, leaving 7 bases between them. The CDR3 length is 13 residues. Germline V gene sequence: CDR1 SGHTA, CDR2 FQGNSA. The CDR3: CASSLRKDQPQHF. DNA for the CDR3: TGTGCCAGCAGCTTACGAAAGGATCAGCCCCAGCATTTT. The entire variable domain, with the rest obtained from reference TRBV7-2 and TRBJ1-5, is as follows: GAGVSQSPSNKVTEKGKDVELRCDPISGHTALYWYRQSLGQGLEFLIYFQGNSAPDKSGLPSDRFSAERTGGSVSTLTIQRTQQEDSAVYLCASSLRKDQPQHFGDGTRLSIL.

The V call is TRBV11-2, the J call TRBJ2-2, with D possibly TRBD2 on 5 matching bases. CDR1 is SGHAT and CDR2 is FQNNGV in the germline V gene. Trimming took 3 bases from V and 5 from J, leaving 16 bases between them. The CDR3 is 16 residues long. CDR3 amino acids: CASSLGIPSGTGELFF. The CDR3 nucleotides are TGTGCCAGCAGCTTGGGTATCCCCTCGGGGACCGGGGAGCTGTTTTTT.

This clone was observed a few times. This chain connects TRBV6-6 to TRBJ2-7; 11 bases map to TRBD1. Germline loops: CDR1 MNHNY, CDR2 SVGAGI (reference sequence). The junction had 6 bases not matched to a gene; V was cut back by 6 bases and J by 2 bases. The CDR3 spans 15 residues. In nucleotides, the CDR3 is TGTGCCAGCAGCGAACCGGGACAGGGGGCCTACGAGCAGTACTTC. Its protein is CASSEPGQGAYEQYF.

The chain employs TRBV15 and TRBJ2-6; 15 bases agree with TRBD2. V lost 5 bases to trimming and J lost 4 bases; unmatched junction nucleotides: 3. This CDR3 is 17 amino acids long. Per the germline V gene, CDR1 is LNHNV and CDR2 is YYDKDF (reference sequence). The CDR3 region has the DNA TGTGCCACCAGCGGGACTAGCGGGGGGCCGGGGGCCAACGTCCTGACTTTC. Translating gives CATSGTSGGPGANVLTF. The full variable domain, its missing parts supplied by reference TRBV15 and TRBJ2-6, is DAMVIQNPRYQVTQFGKPVTLSCSQTLNHNVMYWYQQKSSQAPKLLFHYYDKDFNNEADTPDNFQSRRPNTSFCFLDIRSPGLGDTAMYLCATSGTSGGPGANVLTFGAGSRLTVL.

This clone has a handful of counts. The rearrangement joins TRBV7-9 to TRBJ2-7; TRBD1 matches 7 bases. V was pared by 1 base and J by 7 bases, with 4 bases of the junction left unmatched. Germline-derived CDR1 and CDR2 are SEHNR and FQNEAQ (reference sequence). The CDR3 spans 13 residues. Written as DNA, the CDR3 is TGTGCCAGCAGCTTAGAGGGGGCGCGGGAGCAGTACTTC. Encoded protein: CASSLEGAREQYF.

This clone was seen just once. V gene TRBV30 combines with J gene TRBJ2-3; D is ambiguous. The V end lost 0 bases, the J end lost 6 bases, and 7 bases lay between the germline ends. Germline CDR1 GTSNPN, CDR2 SVGIG (reference sequence). There are 12 residues in the CDR3. The CDR3: CAWSVARDTQYF. CDR3 sequence (DNA): TGTGCCTGGAGTGTTGCGCGGGATACGCAGTATTTT.

For this clone: The same CDR3 arises from other DNA sequences in this sample as well. This chain connects TRBV5-4 to TRBJ2-3; no clear D gene. CDR1 and CDR2 (germline): SGHNT, YYREEE (reference sequence). The CDR3 has 13 residues. Trimming cost V 0 bases and J 3 bases, with 5 bases left between them. In nucleotides, the CDR3 is TGTGCCAGCAGCTTGGGAGCTACAGATACGCAGTATTTT. As protein: CASSLGATDTQYF. Complete variable domain (other parts from reference TRBV5-4 and TRBJ2-3): ETGVTQSPTHLIKTRGQQVTLRCSSQSGHNTVSWYQQALGQGPQFIFQYYREEENGRGNFPPRFSGLQFPNYSSELNVNALELDDSALYLCASSLGATDTQYFGPGTRLTVL.

In the case of this clone: At one end the junction does not follow the germline gene, possibly because of a read error. The gene calls are TRBV9 and TRBJ2-1; unclear D gene. The CDR3 loop spans 14 amino acids. CDR1 and CDR2 from the germline V gene are SGDLS and YYNGEE. This CDR3 reads CARSVEEYYNEQFF. The CDR3 bases are TGTGCCCGCAGCGTAGAAGAATACTACAATGAGCAGTTCTTC. Full variable domain (remainder filled in from reference TRBV9 and TRBJ2-1): DSGVTQTPKHLITATGQRVTLRCSPRSGDLSVYWYQQSLDQGLQFLIQYYNGEERAKGNILERFSAQQFPDLHSELNLSSLELGDSALYFCARSVEEYYNEQFFGPGTRLTVL.

The J gene is TRBJ1-1, the V gene TRBV4-3; D is unresolved. This CDR3 is 15 amino acids long. Looked up from germline, CDR1 is LGHNA and CDR2 is YSLEER. Trimming removed 4 bases from V and 3 bases from J, with 15 bases in between. The CDR3 coding sequence is TGCGCCAGCAGCCTAAGTTCTCAGAGGGACACTGAAGCTTTCTTT. Translated, it gives CASSLSSQRDTEAFF.

The rearrangement links TRBV4-3 to TRBJ2-7; D remains unclear. CDR3 length: 15 amino acids. Germline CDR1 reads LGHNA; CDR2 reads YSLEER. The V end was cut by 0 bases, the J end by 3 bases, with 12 bases between. CDR3 in amino acids: CASSQDWGIGYEQYF. In DNA, the CDR3 is TGCGCCAGCAGCCAAGATTGGGGAATCGGCTACGAGCAGTACTTC.

V usage is TRBV5-6 and J usage is TRBJ1-5; perhaps TRBD1 as D (6 bases). The CDR3 has 17 amino acids. V was clipped by 0 bases and J by 0 bases, with 13 bases between them. Germline V CDR1 and CDR2: SGHDT, YYEEEE. The CDR3 DNA follows: TGTGCCAGCAGCTTGGAAGGGGGAGGGAATAGCAATCAGCCCCAGCATTTT. Amino acids: CASSLEGGGNSNQPQHF.

This rearrangement joins TRBV5-1 to TRBJ1-1; D not certain. V lost 3 bases and J lost 7, with 10 bases in between. This CDR3 is built from 12 residues. Germline CDR1 and CDR2: SGHRS and YFSETQ. For the CDR3, the DNA is TGCGCCAGCAGCTCAGTAGAGAATGAAGCTTTCTTT. Amino acids: CASSSVENEAFF.

This sequence joins TRBV7-9 and TRBJ2-7, with D perhaps TRBD2 (5 bases). CDR3 length: 12 amino acids. The ends were cut back, 3 bases at V and 6 bases at J, with 9 bases in the middle. Per the germline V gene, CDR1 is SEHNR and CDR2 is FQNEAQ (reference sequence). CDR3 sequence (DNA): TGTGCCAGCAGCTTCCCTGAGGGCGAGCAGTACTTC. It is translated as CASSFPEGEQYF.

V usage is TRBV7-2 and J usage is TRBJ2-3; D gene unclear. The germline V and J ends were trimmed by 2 bases and 2 bases, with 14 bases remaining between them. Germline CDR1 and CDR2: SGHTA and FQGNSA. The CDR3 consists of 16 residues. The CDR3 sequence is CASSLRTPITTDTQYF. CDR3 nucleotide sequence: TGTGCCAGCAGCTTAAGGACGCCGATTACCACAGATACGCAGTATTTT.

This clone has a handful of counts. V and J are TRBV5-1 and TRBJ2-7, with D possibly TRBD1 on 6 matching bases. V was trimmed by 5 bases and J by 3 bases, leaving 15 bases between them. Germline CDR1 SGHRS, CDR2 YFSETQ. The CDR3 totals 14 residues. This CDR3 reads CASSPDRNIYEQYF. For the CDR3, the DNA is TGCGCCAGCAGTCCCGACAGGAATATCTACGAGCAGTACTTC. Combining the CDR3 with reference TRBV5-1 and TRBJ2-7 gives the whole variable domain KAGVTQTPRYLIKTRGQQVTLSCSPISGHRSVSWYQQTPGQGLQFLFEYFSETQRNKGNFPGRFSGRQFSNSRSEMNVSTLELGDSALYLCASSPDRNIYEQYFGPGTRLTVT.

This chain joins TRBV7-8 and TRBJ2-3; 8 nucleotides match TRBD2. Germline V gives CDR1 SGHVS, CDR2 FQNEAQ. J lost 3 bases, V lost 4 bases, and 12 bases had no gene match. There are 17 residues in the CDR3. The CDR3: CASSSRESGRETDTQYF. The CDR3 region has the DNA TGTGCCAGCAGCTCCCGGGAGAGCGGGAGAGAGACAGATACGCAGTATTTT. The variable domain in full, completed from reference TRBV7-8 and TRBJ2-3, reads GAGVSQSPRYKVAKRGQDVALRCDPISGHVSLFWYQQALGQGPEFLTYFQNEAQLDKSGLPSDRFFAERPEGSVSTLKIQRTQQEDSAVYLCASSSRESGRETDTQYFGPGTRLTVL.

The chain couples TRBV7-2 to TRBJ1-3; tentative D call: TRBD1 (5 bases). This CDR3 region has 15 residues. Trimming left V 6 bases short and J 3 bases short, with 15 bases between. CDR1 is SGHTA, CDR2 FQGNSA, per germline. CDR3 in amino acids: CASSYHQGVGNTIYF. Written as DNA, the CDR3 is TGTGCCAGCAGTTATCATCAGGGTGTTGGAAACACCATATATTTT.

The rearrangement uses TRBV28 and TRBJ1-2, with 7 nucleotides matching TRBD1. The trim removed 2 bases at V and 1 base at J, leaving 1 base unmatched. The CDR3 runs to 14 residues. Germline V gene sequence: CDR1 MDHEN, CDR2 SYDVKM. The CDR3: CASSLQGDNYGYTF. CDR3 bases: TGTGCCAGCAGTTTACAGGGGGATAACTATGGCTACACCTTC.